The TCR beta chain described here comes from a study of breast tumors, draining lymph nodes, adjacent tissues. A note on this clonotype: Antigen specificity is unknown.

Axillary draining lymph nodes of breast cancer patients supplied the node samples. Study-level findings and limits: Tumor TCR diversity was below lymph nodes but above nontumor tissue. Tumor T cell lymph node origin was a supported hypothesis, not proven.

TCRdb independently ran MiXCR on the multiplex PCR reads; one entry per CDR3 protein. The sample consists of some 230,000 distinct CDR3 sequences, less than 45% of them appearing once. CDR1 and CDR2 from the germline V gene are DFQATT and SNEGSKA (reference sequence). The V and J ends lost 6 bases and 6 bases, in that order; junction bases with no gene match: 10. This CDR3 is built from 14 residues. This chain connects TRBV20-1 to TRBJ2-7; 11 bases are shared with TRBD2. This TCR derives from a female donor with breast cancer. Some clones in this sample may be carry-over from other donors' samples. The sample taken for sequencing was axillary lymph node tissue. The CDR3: CSADGTSGFSEQYF. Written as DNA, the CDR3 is TGCAGTGCGGACGGGACTAGCGGTTTCTCCGAGCAGTACTTC.